This record looks at one TCR beta chain sequence and its context. The target of this receptor is not known. No much larger clonotype is one base removed from it; base qualities were not supplied. The sample belongs to a study of blood T cell repertoires in COVID-19 (dated by TCRdb to 2018 to 2020). Regarding the study in general: Samples covering the acute and convalescent phases of COVID-19 were provided by collaborators in the United States, Italy and Spain. The material from the prospective study consisted of cDNA or gDNA derived from T cells, B-cell-depleted T cells, or PBMCs. Deeply sampled blood TCRbeta repertoires from subjects exposed to, actively infected with, or recovered from COVID-19 were included in the dataset. The repertoires were released in a freely available public database intended as a resource for research on the immune response to SARS-CoV-2. The samples were drawn from the first 160 participants of the ongoing ImmuneRACE study and from 950 to 1,500 subjects provided by 6 global collaborators. The sample metadata nearly always contained a de-identified subject ID, COVID-19 status, age in years and sex. Where available, HLA class I and class II types were taken from metadata supplied by the sample provider and were not determined by assay-based typing.

TCRbeta CDR3 regions were amplified from genomic DNA using the immunoSEQ Assay, a bias-controlled multiplex PCR. Turning to the authors' computational methods: The number of nucleated cells in each sample was estimated by amplification of reference gene primers within the assay. To quantify the absolute abundance of each unique TCRbeta CDR3 rearrangement, sequence reads were collapsed and filtered. For each sample, productive Simpson clonality was calculated by taking the square root of Simpson's diversity index across productive rearrangements. TCRdb carries this immuneACCESS record with in-frame sequences only. Its versions omit some clonotypes, under half of them owing to an unresolved V gene in the studies checked, with the rest unexplained. V, J and clone size derive from that table, while D and trimming were established from the DNA sequence. In this sample the table shows under 450,000 clones, about 89% of which occur a single time. The top ten clones comprise about 0.86% of the sample.

Overall study results and their limits: The quantity of clinical and demographic metadata differed by source and by participant and was supplied without curation.

In the prospective study, participants were about 18 to 100 years old, resided in about two dozen geographic areas of the United States, and were enrolled through a virtual design. Cohort assignment in the prospective study relied on participant-reported clinical history from a screening survey and a study questionnaire. Exposed participants had been in contact with someone with a PCR-confirmed or clinician-diagnosed COVID-19 case within 2 weeks of study entry. Each participant in the prospective study had whole blood, serum and a nasopharyngeal or oropharyngeal swab collected by mobile phlebotomists. Participants in the prospective study had the option to provide additional blood draws and questionnaires over an approximately 2-month period. Blood samples from the prospective study were shipped frozen or at room temperature prior to DNA extraction. The sequence derives from a woman aged 40 to 50 who had been exposed to COVID-19. Material: PBMCs or T cells enriched from blood (not recorded which).

The CDR3 corresponds to CASSESTTGELFF. The DNA sequence reads TGTGCCAGCAGCGAGTCTACCACCGGGGAGCTGTTTTTT. The sequence joins TRBV11-3 to TRBJ2-2, with the D segment identity uncertain. Relative to germline, V is 5 bases shorter and J is 4 bases shorter, with 8 bases between their ends. The CDR3 runs 13 amino acids, cysteine and phenylalanine included. Of all the DNA, just the CDR3 is kept, 39 bases in frame from base 1. In the germline V gene, CDR1 corresponds to SGHNT and CDR2 to YENEEA.